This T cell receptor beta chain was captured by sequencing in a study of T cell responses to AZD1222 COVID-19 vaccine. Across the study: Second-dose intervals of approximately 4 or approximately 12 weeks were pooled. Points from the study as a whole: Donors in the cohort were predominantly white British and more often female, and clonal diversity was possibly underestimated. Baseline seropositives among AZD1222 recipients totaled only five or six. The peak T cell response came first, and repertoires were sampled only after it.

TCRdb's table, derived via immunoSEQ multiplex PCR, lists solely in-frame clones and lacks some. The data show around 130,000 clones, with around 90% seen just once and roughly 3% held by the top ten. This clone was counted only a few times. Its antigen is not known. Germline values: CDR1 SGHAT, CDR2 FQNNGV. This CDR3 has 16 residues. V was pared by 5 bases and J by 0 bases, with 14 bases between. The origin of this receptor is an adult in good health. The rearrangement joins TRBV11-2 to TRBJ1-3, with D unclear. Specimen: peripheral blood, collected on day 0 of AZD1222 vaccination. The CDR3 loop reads CASSPQPRFSGNTIYF. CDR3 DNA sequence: TGTGCCAGCAGCCCTCAGCCCCGTTTCTCTGGAAACACCATATATTTT.